This TCR beta chain was sequenced for a study of radiotherapy plus CTLA-4 blockade in lung cancer listed by TCRdb under 2018. About the investigation overall: Objective responses were observed in approximately 19% of enrolled patients, and disease control was achieved in approximately 32%. Overall study results and their limits: Increased serum interferon-beta after radiation, together with early dynamic changes in blood T cell clones, were reported to be the strongest predictors of response. After treatment with radiotherapy and ipilimumab, TCR clones that originated in tumors expanded in peripheral blood.

Library preparation was by the immunoSEQ multiplex PCR assay. Here the immuneACCESS table is served through TCRdb, limited to in-frame sequences with V and J called. Missing clones are a known gap in these copies; in checked studies unresolved V genes cover under half, and the rest lacks a known reason. This sample comprises roughly 90,000 clones, about three quarters of them detected only once. The ten most abundant clones make up over 12% of the sample. This clone has more than one count but fewer than ten. Its antigen is still unknown. The input lacks base qualities; no much larger clone sits a single base away. The CDR3, from cysteine to phenylalanine, totals 15 residues. The entry retains the CDR3 DNA only, 45 bases that are in frame from base 1. CDR1 and CDR2 were assigned from the germline V gene (reference sequence) as GTSNPN and SVGIG. From V the trimming removes 1 base and from J it removes 5 bases, while the gene matches leave 11 bases of the junction unaccounted for.

In this study, focal radiation therapy paired with CTLA-4 blockade (ipilimumab) was tested in patients who had chemo-refractory metastatic non-small-cell lung cancer. The sequencing used peripheral blood, collected from a patient treated with radiotherapy plus ipilimumab. In this chain, TRBV30 is recombined with TRBJ2-7, and 7 junction bases match TRBD1. This TCR was recovered from a human donor with non-small cell lung cancer that progressed on radiotherapy plus ipilimumab. The base sequence is TGTGCCTGGAGTGACCCCAGCAGGGGGTACGACGAGCAGTACTTC. This codes for CAWSDPSRGYDEQYF. With the portions outside the CDR3 filled from the reference TRBV30 and TRBJ2-7 genes, the complete variable region becomes SQTIHQWPATLVQPVGSPLSLECTVEGTSNPNLYWYRQAAGRGLQLLFYSVGIGQISSEVPQNLSASRPQDRQFILSSKKLLLSDSGFYLCAWSDPSRGYDEQYFGPGTRLTVT.